This T cell receptor (beta chain) was obtained from a study of neurological immune-mediated disorders. Across the study: There were approximately 35 multiple sclerosis patients. Of these, some 31 had relapsing-remitting MS and 3 had secondary progressive MS. Study-wide findings and caveats: The most TCR clonal expansion was seen in HTLV-1-associated myelopathy, whereas the least was seen in multiple sclerosis, below the level in healthy controls. CDR3 amino acid sequences found in expanded clones were never shared across subjects, suggesting private repertoires in all groups.

This clonotype was counted ten times or more. The antigen is unknown. By 5'RACE with 10-nucleotide random UMIs, the cDNA was made. TCRdb independently ran MiXCR on the 5' RACE reads; one entry per CDR3 protein. This table holds tens of thousands of distinct CDR3 sequences, 2.5% to 3.5% found once. Germline lookup yields CDR1 DFQATT and CDR2 SNEGSKA (reference sequence). This CDR3 spans 14 amino acids. V lost 2 bases to trimming and J lost 7 bases, with 16 bases between them. Material for sequencing was PBMCs. The chain employs TRBV20-1 and TRBJ2-3; unclear D gene. The sequence came from a woman aged 50 to 60 with multiple sclerosis. The CDR3, as DNA: TGCAGTGCTAGACCGCAGGCGGATCGGTATACGCAGTATTTT. This gives the protein CSARPQADRYTQYF.